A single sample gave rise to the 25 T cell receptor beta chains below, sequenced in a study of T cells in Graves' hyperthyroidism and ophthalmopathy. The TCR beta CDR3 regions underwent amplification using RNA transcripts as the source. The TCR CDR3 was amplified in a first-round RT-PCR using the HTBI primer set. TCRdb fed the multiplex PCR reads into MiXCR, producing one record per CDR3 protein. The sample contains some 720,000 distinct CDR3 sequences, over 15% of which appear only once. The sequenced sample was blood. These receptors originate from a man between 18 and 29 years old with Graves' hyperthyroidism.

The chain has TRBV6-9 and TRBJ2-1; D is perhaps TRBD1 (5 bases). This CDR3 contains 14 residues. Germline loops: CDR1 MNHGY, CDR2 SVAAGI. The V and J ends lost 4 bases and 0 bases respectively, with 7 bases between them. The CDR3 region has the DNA TGTGCCAGCAGTTTACAGGTCTCCTACAATGAGCAGTTCTTC. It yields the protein CASSLQVSYNEQFF.

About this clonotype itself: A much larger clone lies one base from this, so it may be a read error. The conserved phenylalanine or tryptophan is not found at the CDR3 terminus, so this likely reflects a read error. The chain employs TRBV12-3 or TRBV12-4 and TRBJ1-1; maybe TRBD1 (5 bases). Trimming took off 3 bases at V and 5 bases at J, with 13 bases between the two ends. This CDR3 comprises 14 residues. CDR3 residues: CASSLRGWGTEAFL. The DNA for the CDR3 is TGTGCCAGCAGTTTGCGGGGGTGGGGTACTGAAGCTTTCCTT.

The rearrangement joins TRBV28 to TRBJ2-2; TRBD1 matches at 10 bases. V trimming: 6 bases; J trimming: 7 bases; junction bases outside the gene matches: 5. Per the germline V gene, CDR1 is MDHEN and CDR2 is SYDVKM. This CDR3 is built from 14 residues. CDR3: CASRPGQGHGELFF. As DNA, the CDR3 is TGTGCCAGCAGGCCGGGACAGGGGCACGGGGAGCTGTTTTTT.

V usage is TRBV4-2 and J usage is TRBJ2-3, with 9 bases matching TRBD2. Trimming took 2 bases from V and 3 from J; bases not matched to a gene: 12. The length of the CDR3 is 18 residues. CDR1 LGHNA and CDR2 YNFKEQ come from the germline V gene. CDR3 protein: CASSQQNFRLADTDTQYF. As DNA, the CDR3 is TGTGCCAGCAGCCAACAAAATTTCCGACTAGCGGATACAGATACGCAGTATTTT.

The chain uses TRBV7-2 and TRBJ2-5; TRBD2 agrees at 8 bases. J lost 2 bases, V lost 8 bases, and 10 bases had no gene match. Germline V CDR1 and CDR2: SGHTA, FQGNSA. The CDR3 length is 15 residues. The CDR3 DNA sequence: TGTGCCAGCTCACCACGGAGCGGGAGTCAAGAGACCCAGTACTTC. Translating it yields CASSPRSGSQETQYF.

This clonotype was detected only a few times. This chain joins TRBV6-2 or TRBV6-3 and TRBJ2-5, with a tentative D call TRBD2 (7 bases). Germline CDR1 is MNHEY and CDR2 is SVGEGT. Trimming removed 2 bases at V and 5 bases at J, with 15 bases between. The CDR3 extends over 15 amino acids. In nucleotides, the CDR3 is TGTGCCAGCAGTTACCGGGGGGCCGGCCTTGAGACCCAGTACTTC. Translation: CASSYRGAGLETQYF.

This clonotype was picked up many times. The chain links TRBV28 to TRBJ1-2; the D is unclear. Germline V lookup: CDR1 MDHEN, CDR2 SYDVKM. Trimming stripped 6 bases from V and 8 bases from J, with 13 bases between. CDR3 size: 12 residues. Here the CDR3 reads CASRVSPGGYTF. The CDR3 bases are TGTGCCAGCAGGGTCTCCCCTGGGGGCTACACCTTC.

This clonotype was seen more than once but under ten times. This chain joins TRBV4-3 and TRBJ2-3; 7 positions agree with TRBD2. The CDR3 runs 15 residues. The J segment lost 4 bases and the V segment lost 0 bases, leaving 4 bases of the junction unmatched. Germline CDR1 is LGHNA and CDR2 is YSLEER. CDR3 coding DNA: TGCGCCAGCAGCCAAGAAGCGGGAACGGCAGATACGCAGTATTTT. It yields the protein CASSQEAGTADTQYF.

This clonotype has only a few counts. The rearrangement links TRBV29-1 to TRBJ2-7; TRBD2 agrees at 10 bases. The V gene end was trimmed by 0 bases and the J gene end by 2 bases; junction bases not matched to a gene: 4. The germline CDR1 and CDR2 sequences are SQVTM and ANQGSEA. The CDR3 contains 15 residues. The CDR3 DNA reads TGCAGCGTTGAAGATCCCAGCGGGAGGGCCTACGAGCAGTACTTC. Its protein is CSVEDPSGRAYEQYF.

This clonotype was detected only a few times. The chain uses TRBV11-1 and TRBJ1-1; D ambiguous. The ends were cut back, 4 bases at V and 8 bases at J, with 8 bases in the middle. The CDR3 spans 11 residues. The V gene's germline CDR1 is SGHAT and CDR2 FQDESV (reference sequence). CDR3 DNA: TGTGCCAGCAGCTCCCAACGGGAAGCTTTCTTT. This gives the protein CASSSQREAFF.

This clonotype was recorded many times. As DNA, the CDR3 is TGTGCCAGCAGGGAACAGTTGGGGTACAATGAGCAGTTCTTC. It translates to CASREQLGYNEQFF. The V gene is TRBV6-1, the J gene TRBJ2-1; D ambiguous. The CDR3 has 14 residues. Looked up from germline, CDR1 is MNHNS and CDR2 is SASEGT. V shed 6 bases and J shed 4 bases, with 13 bases lying between them.

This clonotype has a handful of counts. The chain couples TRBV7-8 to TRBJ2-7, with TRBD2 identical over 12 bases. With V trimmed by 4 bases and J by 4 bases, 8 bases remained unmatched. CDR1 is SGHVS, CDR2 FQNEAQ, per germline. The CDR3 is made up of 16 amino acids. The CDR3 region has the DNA TGTGCCAGCAGCTCCCGGACTAGCGGGGTGTCTTACGAGCAGTACTTC. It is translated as CASSSRTSGVSYEQYF.

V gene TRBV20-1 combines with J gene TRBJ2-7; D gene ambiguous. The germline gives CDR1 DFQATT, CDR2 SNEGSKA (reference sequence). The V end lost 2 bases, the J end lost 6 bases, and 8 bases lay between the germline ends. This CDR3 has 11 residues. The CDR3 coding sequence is TGCAGTGCTAGACCTTCCACCGAGCAGTACTTC. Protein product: CSARPSTEQYF.

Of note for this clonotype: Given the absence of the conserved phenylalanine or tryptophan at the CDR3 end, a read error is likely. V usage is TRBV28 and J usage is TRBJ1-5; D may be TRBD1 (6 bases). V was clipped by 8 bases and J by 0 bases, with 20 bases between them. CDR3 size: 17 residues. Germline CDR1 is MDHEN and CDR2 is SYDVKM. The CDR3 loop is CASCRRDKSYSNQPQHL. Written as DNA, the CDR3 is TGTGCCAGCTGCAGGCGGGACAAAAGTTATAGCAATCAGCCCCAGCATCTT.

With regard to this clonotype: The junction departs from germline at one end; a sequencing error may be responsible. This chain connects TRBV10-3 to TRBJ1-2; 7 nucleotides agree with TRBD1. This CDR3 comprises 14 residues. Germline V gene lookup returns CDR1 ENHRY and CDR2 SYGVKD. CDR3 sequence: CAIGGQIANYGYAF. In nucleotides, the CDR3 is TGTGCCATCGGGGGACAGATAGCTAACTATGGCTACGCCTTC.

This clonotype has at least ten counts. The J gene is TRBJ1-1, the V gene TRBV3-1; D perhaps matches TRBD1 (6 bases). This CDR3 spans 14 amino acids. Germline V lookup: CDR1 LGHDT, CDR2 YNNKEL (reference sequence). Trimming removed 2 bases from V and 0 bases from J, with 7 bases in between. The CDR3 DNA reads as TGTGCCAGCAGCCAAACAGGGTTGAACACTGAAGCTTTCTTT. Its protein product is CASSQTGLNTEAFF.

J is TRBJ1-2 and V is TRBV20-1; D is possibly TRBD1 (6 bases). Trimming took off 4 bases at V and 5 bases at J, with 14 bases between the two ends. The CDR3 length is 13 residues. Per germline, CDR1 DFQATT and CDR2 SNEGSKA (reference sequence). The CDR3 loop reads CSAIAPDSYGYTF. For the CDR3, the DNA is TGCAGTGCTATCGCCCCGGACAGTTATGGCTACACCTTC.

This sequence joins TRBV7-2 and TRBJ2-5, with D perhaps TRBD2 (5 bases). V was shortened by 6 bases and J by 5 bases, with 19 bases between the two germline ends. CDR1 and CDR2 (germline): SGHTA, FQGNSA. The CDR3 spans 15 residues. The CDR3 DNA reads TGTGCCAGCAGTTATCGCGGGTCGAAGGTTGAGACCCAGTACTTC. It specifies CASSYRGSKVETQYF.

CDR3 nucleotides: TGCGCCAGCAGCCAATCCCGGGACAGCTCTGGAAACACCATATATTTT. Its translation is CASSQSRDSSGNTIYF. The chain recombines TRBV4-1 with TRBJ1-3; 7 bases fit TRBD1. The germline gives CDR1 MGHRA, CDR2 YSYEKL. This CDR3 spans 16 amino acids. V shed 2 bases, J shed 0 bases, and the junction held 4 bases outside the gene matches.

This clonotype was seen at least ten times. CDR3 DNA: TGTGCCAGCAGCTTGCCGGGACGGAAATACGAGCAGTACTTC. Protein product: CASSLPGRKYEQYF. The V call is TRBV7-9, the J call TRBJ2-7; D may be TRBD1 or TRBD2 (5 bases each). CDR1 is SEHNR, CDR2 FQNEAQ, per germline (reference sequence). V lost 3 bases, J lost 4 bases, and 13 bases lay in between. The CDR3 totals 14 residues.

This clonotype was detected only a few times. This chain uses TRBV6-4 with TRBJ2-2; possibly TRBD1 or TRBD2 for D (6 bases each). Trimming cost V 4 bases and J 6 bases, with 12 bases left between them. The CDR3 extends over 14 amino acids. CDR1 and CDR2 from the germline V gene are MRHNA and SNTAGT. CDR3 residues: CASSVAGEAGELFF. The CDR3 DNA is TGTGCCAGCAGTGTTGCAGGGGAGGCCGGGGAGCTGTTTTTT.

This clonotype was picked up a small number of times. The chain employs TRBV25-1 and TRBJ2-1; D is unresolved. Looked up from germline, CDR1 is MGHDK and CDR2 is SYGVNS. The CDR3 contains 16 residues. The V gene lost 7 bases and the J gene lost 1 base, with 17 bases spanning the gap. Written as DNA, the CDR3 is TGTGCCAGCATAGCCCAGAGCGACGGTTCCTACAATGAGCAGTTCTTC. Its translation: CASIAQSDGSYNEQFF.

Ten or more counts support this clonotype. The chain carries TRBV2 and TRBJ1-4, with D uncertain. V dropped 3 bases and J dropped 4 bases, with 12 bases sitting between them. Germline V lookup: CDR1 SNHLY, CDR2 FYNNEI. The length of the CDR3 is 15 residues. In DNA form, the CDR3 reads TGTGCCAGCAGTGAGGGTGGCGGCGGTAATGAAAAACTGTTTTTT. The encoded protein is CASSEGGGGNEKLFF.

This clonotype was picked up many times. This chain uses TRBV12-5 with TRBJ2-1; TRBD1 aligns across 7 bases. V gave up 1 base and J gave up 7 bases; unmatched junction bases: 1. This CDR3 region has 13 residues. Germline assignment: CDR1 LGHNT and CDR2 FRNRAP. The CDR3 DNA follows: TGTGCTAGTGGTTTGGAGGGGGCAAATGAGCAGTTCTTC. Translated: CASGLEGANEQFF.

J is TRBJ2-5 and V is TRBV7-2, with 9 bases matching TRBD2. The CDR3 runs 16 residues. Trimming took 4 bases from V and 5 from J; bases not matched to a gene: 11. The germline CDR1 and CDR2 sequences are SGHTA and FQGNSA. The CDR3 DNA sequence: TGTGCCAGCAGCTCCCGGTTAGCGGGAGATGGGGAGACCCAGTACTTC. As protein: CASSSRLAGDGETQYF.